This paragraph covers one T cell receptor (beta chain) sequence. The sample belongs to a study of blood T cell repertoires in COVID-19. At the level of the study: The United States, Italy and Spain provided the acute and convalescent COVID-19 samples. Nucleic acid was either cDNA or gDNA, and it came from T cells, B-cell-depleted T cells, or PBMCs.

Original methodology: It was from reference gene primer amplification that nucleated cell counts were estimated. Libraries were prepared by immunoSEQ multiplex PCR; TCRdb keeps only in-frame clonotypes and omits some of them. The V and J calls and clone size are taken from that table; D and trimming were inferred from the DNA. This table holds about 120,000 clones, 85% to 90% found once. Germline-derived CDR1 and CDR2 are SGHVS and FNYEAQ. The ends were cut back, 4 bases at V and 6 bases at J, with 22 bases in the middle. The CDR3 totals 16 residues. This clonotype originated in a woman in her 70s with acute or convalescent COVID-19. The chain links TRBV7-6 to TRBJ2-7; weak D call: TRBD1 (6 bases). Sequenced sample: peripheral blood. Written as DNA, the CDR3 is TGTGCCAGCAGCTCCCAAGCGGAACAGGGATTTGGCGAGCAGTACTTC. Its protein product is CASSSQAEQGFGEQYF.